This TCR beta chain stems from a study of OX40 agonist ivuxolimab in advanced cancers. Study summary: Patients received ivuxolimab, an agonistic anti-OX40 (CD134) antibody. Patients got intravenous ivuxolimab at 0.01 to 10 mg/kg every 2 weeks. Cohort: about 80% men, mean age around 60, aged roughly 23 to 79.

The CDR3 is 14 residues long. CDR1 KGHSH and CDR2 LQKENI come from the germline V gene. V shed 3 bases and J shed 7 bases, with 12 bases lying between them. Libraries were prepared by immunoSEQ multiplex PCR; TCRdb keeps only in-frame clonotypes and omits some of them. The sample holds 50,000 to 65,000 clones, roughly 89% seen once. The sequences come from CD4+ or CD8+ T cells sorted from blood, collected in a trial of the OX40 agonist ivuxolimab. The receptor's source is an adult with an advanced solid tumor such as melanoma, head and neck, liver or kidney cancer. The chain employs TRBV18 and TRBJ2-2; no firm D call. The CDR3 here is CASSPRQVNGELFF. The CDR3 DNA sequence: TGTGCCAGCTCACCTAGGCAGGTCAACGGGGAGCTGTTTTTT.